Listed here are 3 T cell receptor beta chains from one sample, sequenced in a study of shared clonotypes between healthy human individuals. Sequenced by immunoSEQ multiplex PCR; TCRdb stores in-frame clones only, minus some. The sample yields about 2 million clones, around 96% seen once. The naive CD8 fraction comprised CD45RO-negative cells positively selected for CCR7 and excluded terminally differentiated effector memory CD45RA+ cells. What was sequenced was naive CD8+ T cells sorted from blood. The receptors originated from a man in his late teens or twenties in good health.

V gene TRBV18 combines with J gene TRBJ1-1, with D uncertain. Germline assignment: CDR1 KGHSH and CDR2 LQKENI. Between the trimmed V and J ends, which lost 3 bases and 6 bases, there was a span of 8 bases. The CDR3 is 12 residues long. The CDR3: CASSPTTAEAFF. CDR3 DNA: TGTGCCAGCTCACCTACCACGGCTGAAGCTTTCTTT.

DNA for the CDR3: TGTGCCAGCAGCGCTGGGACAGTCAACACTGAAGCTTTCTTT. This encodes CASSAGTVNTEAFF. The rearrangement joins TRBV27 to TRBJ1-1, with TRBD1 matching over 7 bases. The CDR3 extends over 14 amino acids. CDR1 and CDR2 (germline): MNHEY, SMNVEV (reference sequence). The V segment lost 6 bases and the J segment 2 bases; nucleotides outside the gene matches: 6.

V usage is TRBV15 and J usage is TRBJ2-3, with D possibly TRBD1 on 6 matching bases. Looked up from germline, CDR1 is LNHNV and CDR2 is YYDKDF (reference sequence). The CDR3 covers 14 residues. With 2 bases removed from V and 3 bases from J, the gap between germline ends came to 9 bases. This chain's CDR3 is CATSRPGETDTQYF. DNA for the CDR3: TGTGCCACCAGCAGACCAGGGGAAACAGATACGCAGTATTTT.